This T cell receptor (beta chain) was identified in a study of blood T cell repertoires in COVID-19. Study in general: Spain, Italy and the United States supplied samples that represented acute and convalescent COVID-19.

V gave up 1 base and J gave up 0 bases; unmatched junction bases: 3. The germline V gene encodes CDR1 LNHDA and CDR2 SQIVND (reference sequence). There are 17 residues in the CDR3. Original processing notes: Amplified reference gene primers provided the basis for estimating nucleated cell counts. The assay was immunoSEQ multiplex PCR, and TCRdb's table has in-frame clones only and misses some. D and trimming come from the DNA, and the V and J calls and clone size come from that table. The sample lists around 150,000 clones; around 80% were seen once. This clonotype originated in a man in his sixties who had recovered from COVID-19. Sequencing was performed on peripheral blood. The chain is built from TRBV19 and TRBJ2-6, with 7 bases identical to TRBD1. CDR3 in DNA: TGTGCCAGTAGTATAGGACAGGGATCCTCTGGGGCCAACGTCCTGACTTTC. Amino acids: CASSIGQGSSGANVLTF.